Below, one T cell receptor (beta chain) is given with its context. These data come from a study of T cell changes during pregnancy in multiple sclerosis. Sequencing used immunoSEQ multiplex PCR; TCRdb keeps in-frame clones, though not all of them. The sample holds about 63,000 clones; over 85% are singletons and the top ten take 2.5% to 4%. The V gene's germline CDR1 is LGHNA and CDR2 YSLEER. The length of the CDR3 is 16 residues. V dropped 3 bases and J dropped 4; count of bases not matched to a gene: 7. The clonotype comes from a female donor with multiple sclerosis, enrolled in a pregnancy study. V usage is TRBV4-3 and J usage is TRBJ2-2; TRBD1 matches at 8 bases. This material consisted of CD8+ T cells from peripheral blood mononuclear cells, taken in the second trimester of pregnancy. As DNA, the CDR3 is TGCGCCAGCAGCCAGGGGCAGGGGGCAGGCACCGGGGAGCTGTTTTTT. Amino acids: CASSQGQGAGTGELFF.